This T cell receptor (beta chain) stems from a study of shared clonotypes between healthy human individuals. Study-wide results and limits: It was observed that roughly 5.1% of naive CD4 clonotypes were shared across a handful of donors.

Trimming pared 7 bases from V and 4 bases from J, leaving 19 bases between. CDR3 length: 14 amino acids. CDR1 SQVTM and CDR2 ANQGSEA come from the germline V gene. TCRdb keeps only in-frame clones here, not all; method: immunoSEQ multiplex PCR. Of about 1.5 million clones in the sample, around 98% are singletons; the top ten hold roughly 0.4%. Healthy HIV-negative adults without recent acute infections or vaccinations served as donors. Every one of the donors was a Caucasian adult that lived in Nashville, Tennessee. This clone has a single count. Its antigen remains unknown. Sequencing was carried out using naive CD4+ T cells sorted from blood. Regarding subset: CD45RA+ positively selected. The rearrangement joins TRBV29-1 to TRBJ1-2; weak D call: TRBD1 (6 bases). This clonotype was sampled from a man aged 30 to 39 in good health. Written as DNA, the CDR3 is TGCAGCGGAGGGGAAACAGGGCCTTCCTATGGCTACACCTTC. Amino acids: CSGGETGPSYGYTF.